This entry is about one T cell receptor (beta chain). This sample is part of a study of T cell responses to AZD1222 COVID-19 vaccine. Measured with immunoSEQ multiplex PCR; TCRdb has only the in-frame clones, and not every one. Found here are under 200,000 clones, around nine tenths of them singletons; the top ten hold approximately 1%. The receptor comes from an adult who received the AZD1222 COVID-19 vaccine. The material was peripheral blood, obtained 28 days after the second AZD1222 dose.

CDR3 nucleotide sequence: TGTGCCAGCAGCCCAGGACAGAGGGAAAGGGGGCAGTTCTTC. This translates into CASSPGQRERGQFF. The chain combines TRBV9 with TRBJ2-1; possible D gene TRBD1, 6 bases. From germline, CDR1 is SGDLS and CDR2 YYNGEE. The CDR3 covers 14 residues. Trimming took off 4 bases at V and 12 bases at J, with 20 bases between the two ends.